This T cell receptor beta chain originates from a study of OX40 agonist ivuxolimab in advanced cancers. This CDR3 contains 15 residues. Germline CDR1 is MNHNY and CDR2 is SVGAGI (reference sequence). Trimming stripped 0 bases from V and 2 bases from J, with 8 bases between. Clones were sequenced by immunoSEQ multiplex PCR, and TCRdb holds only the in-frame ones, with some missing. The profile shows approximately 32,000 clones, roughly 90% of them singletons. The clonotype comes from an adult with an advanced solid tumor such as melanoma, head and neck, liver or kidney cancer. This sample comprised CD4+ or CD8+ T cells sorted from blood, obtained in a trial of the OX40 agonist ivuxolimab. The chain is built from TRBV6-6 and TRBJ2-1; D remains unclear. The CDR3 DNA reads TGTGCCAGCAGTTACTCGTTATCAACCTACAATGAGCAGTTCTTC. It yields the protein CASSYSLSTYNEQFF.